These T cell receptor beta chains were read from a single sample in a study of cytomegalovirus exposure and HLA in healthy donors. Produced via immunoSEQ multiplex PCR; TCRdb's table is partial and in-frame only. Of 75,000 to 100,000 clones in the sample, roughly 70% were seen once. The sample consisted of PBMCs. Receptors originate from a male donor in good health and CMV-seronegative. The CDR3 runs from the conserved cysteine through the conserved F or W. D genes are given only for firm matches. Size is stated for part of the rows, as once, few or many counts, or as a class when the clone is expanded.

clone size	D gene	V gene	J gene	CDR3 protein	CDR3 DNA
-	TRBD2	TRBV5-6	TRBJ2-7	CASSPPQGPGGEF	TGTGCCAGCAGCCCTCCCCAGGGGCCGGGAGGGGAATTC
-	-	TRBV28	TRBJ2-5	CASSLQGLLTQETQYF	TGTGCCAGCAGTTTGCAGGGTTTATTAACCCAGGAGACCCAGTACTTC
-	TRBD1	TRBV7-3	TRBJ2-2	CASSLEGQGIGELFF	TGTGCCAGCAGCTTAGAGGGACAGGGTATCGGGGAGCTGTTTTTT
-	TRBD2	TRBV7-2	TRBJ2-7	CASSHPVAGGDEQYF	TGTGCCAGCAGCCACCCAGTAGCGGGAGGAGACGAGCAGTACTTC
-	-	TRBV6-5	TRBJ1-1	CASSYRAGNREAFF	TGTGCCAGCAGTTACAGAGCAGGGAACCGTGAAGCTTTCTTT
-	-	TRBV5-6	TRBJ2-5	CASSFWAHQETQYF	TGTGCCAGCAGCTTCTGGGCACATCAAGAGACCCAGTACTTC
-	-	TRBV5-4	TRBJ2-7	CASSSGHSYEQYF	TGTGCCAGCAGCTCGGGACACTCCTACGAGCAGTACTTC
-	-	TRBV28	TRBJ1-1	CASSRREAFF	TGTGCCAGCAGTCGGAGGGAAGCTTTCTTT
few	-	TRBV4-1	TRBJ1-6	CASSHEQGRDSPLHF	TGCGCCAGCAGCCACGAACAGGGTCGGGATTCACCCCTCCACTTT
-	TRBD1	TRBV28	TRBJ1-1	CASSLLQGGNTEAFF	TGTGCCAGCAGTTTGCTACAGGGGGGGAACACTGAAGCTTTCTTT
once	-	TRBV7-3	TRBJ2-2	CASSLIARGNTGELFF	TGTGCCAGCAGCTTAATAGCGCGGGGCAACACCGGGGAGCTGTTTTTT
-	-	TRBV6-6	TRBJ2-2	CASKNSQELTGELFF	TGTGCCAGCAAAAATTCACAGGAACTCACCGGGGAGCTGTTTTTT
-	-	TRBV6-1	TRBJ2-2	CASSGGRDATGELFF	TGTGCCAGCAGTGGAGGCCGGGATGCCACCGGGGAGCTGTTTTTT
-	-	TRBV4-3	TRBJ2-7	CASSPRLGYYEQYF	TGCGCCAGCAGCCCCCGACTAGGATATTACGAGCAGTACTTC
-	TRBD2	TRBV5-1	TRBJ2-1	CASSLGGLAGVDEQFF	TGCGCCAGCAGCTTGGGTGGACTAGCGGGAGTCGATGAGCAGTTCTTC
-	-	TRBV9	TRBJ2-3	CASSVGGTDTQYF	TGTGCCAGCAGCGTTGGAGGCACAGATACGCAGTATTTT
-	-	TRBV5-1	TRBJ1-1	CASSLEWGLGTEAFF	TGCGCCAGCAGCTTGGAGTGGGGGCTGGGGACTGAAGCTTTCTTT
once	-	TRBV9	TRBJ2-3	CASSVERGTADSTDTQYF	TGTGCCAGCAGCGTAGAGAGGGGGACCGCAGACAGCACAGATACGCAGTATTTT
-	TRBD1	TRBV11-1	TRBJ2-1	CASSPTLGDRDSYNEQFF	TGTGCCAGCAGCCCCACTTTGGGGGACAGGGACTCCTACAATGAGCAGTTCTTC
-	TRBD1	TRBV28	TRBJ2-7	CASSPSGQLYEQYF	TGTGCCAGCAGCCCCTCGGGACAGCTTTACGAGCAGTACTTC
-	-	TRBV27	TRBJ2-3	CASSLSRASTDTQYF	TGTGCCAGCAGTTTATCGCGGGCTAGCACAGATACGCAGTATTTT
-	TRBD1	TRBV30	TRBJ1-5	CAWRGPGQGGNQPQHF	TGTGCCTGGAGGGGCCCGGGACAGGGCGGCAATCAGCCCCAGCATTTT
few	TRBD1	TRBV5-6	TRBJ2-4	CASSPGTALRDIQYF	TGTGCCAGCAGCCCAGGGACAGCCTTGCGTGACATTCAGTACTTC
-	-	TRBV9	TRBJ1-1	CASSVSSSGATEAFF	TGTGCCAGCAGCGTAAGCAGCAGCGGAGCCACTGAAGCTTTCTTT